The clone carrying this T cell receptor beta chain has at least ten counts. The antigen is not known. The sample belongs to a study of T cells in Graves' hyperthyroidism and ophthalmopathy. At the level of the study: Blood was drawn when the patient was first diagnosed and still untreated.

Germline V gene sequence: CDR1 SQVTM, CDR2 ANQGSEA. Deletions cut 1 base from V and 0 bases from J, with 15 bases between. CDR3 size: 16 residues. Ophthalmopathy patients had Clinical Activity Score at least 3, NOSPECS grade at least 4, duration under 3 months. Together with thyroid ultrasound, orbital computed tomography, serum thyroxine and TRAb, clinical symptoms were used for diagnoses. Whole-study results and caveats: Blood shared most expanded thyroid clonotypes above 0.001.

It was RNA transcripts that yielded the amplified TCR beta CDR3 regions. First-round RT-PCR with HTBI primers amplified the TCR CDR3 region. TCRdb reprocessed the multiplex PCR reads via MiXCR and lists one record per CDR3 protein. Of about 640,000 distinct CDR3 sequences in the sample, less than 25% were seen once. The TCR was taken from a man aged 25-45 years with Graves' ophthalmopathy. Sequenced material: blood. This rearrangement joins TRBV29-1 to TRBJ1-1; TRBD1 might be the D (6 bases). CDR3 in amino acids: CSVEVWRQALNTEAFF. In DNA, the CDR3 is TGCAGCGTTGAAGTATGGAGACAGGCATTGAACACTGAAGCTTTCTTT. Complete variable domain (other parts from reference TRBV29-1 and TRBJ1-1): SAVISQKPSRDICQRGTSLTIQCQVDSQVTMMFWYRQQPGQSLTLIATANQGSEATYESGFVIDKFPISRPNLTFSTLTVSNMSPEDSSIYLCSVEVWRQALNTEAFFGQGTRLTVV.